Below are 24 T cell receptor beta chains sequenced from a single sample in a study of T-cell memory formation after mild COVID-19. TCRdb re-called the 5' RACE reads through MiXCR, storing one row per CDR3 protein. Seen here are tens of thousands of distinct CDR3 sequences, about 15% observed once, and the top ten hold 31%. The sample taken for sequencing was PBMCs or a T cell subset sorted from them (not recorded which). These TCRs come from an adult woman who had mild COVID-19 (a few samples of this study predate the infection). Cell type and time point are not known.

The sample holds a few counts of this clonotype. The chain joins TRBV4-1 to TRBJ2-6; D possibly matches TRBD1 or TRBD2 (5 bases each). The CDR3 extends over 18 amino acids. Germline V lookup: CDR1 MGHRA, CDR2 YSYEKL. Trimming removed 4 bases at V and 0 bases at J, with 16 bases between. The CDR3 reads CASSPEIGAPSGANVLTF. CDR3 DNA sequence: TGCGCCAGCAGCCCCGAAATCGGGGCACCCTCTGGGGCCAACGTCCTGACTTTC.

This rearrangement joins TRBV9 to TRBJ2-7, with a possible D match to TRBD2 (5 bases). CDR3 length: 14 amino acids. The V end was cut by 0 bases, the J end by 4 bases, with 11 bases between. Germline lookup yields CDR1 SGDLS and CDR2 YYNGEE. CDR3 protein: CASSVDGSGYEQYF. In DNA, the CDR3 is TGTGCCAGCAGCGTAGATGGGTCGGGGTACGAGCAGTACTTC.

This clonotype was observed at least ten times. The CDR3 DNA follows: TGTGCCACCAGTGAGTACCCCGGACAGGGGGTAACTGAGCAGTTCTTC. Its translation: CATSEYPGQGVTEQFF. The chain is built from TRBV24-1 and TRBJ2-1; TRBD1 matches 10 bases. Germline V gene sequence: CDR1 KGHDR, CDR2 SFDVKD. CDR3 size: 16 residues. V shed 4 bases, J shed 9 bases, and the junction held 11 bases outside the gene matches.

DNA for the CDR3: TGCGCCAGCAGCTTCTCTGGGCTAGCGGGGGGCCTACCATATACGCAGTATTTT. It yields the protein CASSFSGLAGGLPYTQYF. V gene TRBV5-1 combines with J gene TRBJ2-3; TRBD2 aligns across 11 bases. V shed 2 bases and J 7 bases; nucleotides not matched to a gene: 15. Germline V gene data show CDR1 as SGHRS and CDR2 as YFSETQ. This CDR3 has 18 residues.

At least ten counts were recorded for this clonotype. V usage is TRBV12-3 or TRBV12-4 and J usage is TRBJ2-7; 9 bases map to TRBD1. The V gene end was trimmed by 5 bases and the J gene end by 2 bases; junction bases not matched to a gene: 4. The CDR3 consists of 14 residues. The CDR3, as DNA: TGTGCCAGCAGTCTGACAGGGGGGGCCTACGAGCAGTACTTC. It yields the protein CASSLTGGAYEQYF.

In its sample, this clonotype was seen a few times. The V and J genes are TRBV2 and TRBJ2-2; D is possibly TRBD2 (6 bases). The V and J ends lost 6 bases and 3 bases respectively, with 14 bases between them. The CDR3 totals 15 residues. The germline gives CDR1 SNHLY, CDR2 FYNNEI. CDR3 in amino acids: CASRPEGRYTGELFF. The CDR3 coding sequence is TGTGCCAGCAGGCCCGAGGGGAGGTACACCGGGGAGCTGTTTTTT. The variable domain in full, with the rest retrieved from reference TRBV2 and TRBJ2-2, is EPEVTQTPSHQVTQMGQEVILRCVPISNHLYFYWYRQILGQKVEFLVSFYNNEISEKSEIFDDQFSVERPDGSNFTLKIRSTKLEDSAMYFCASRPEGRYTGELFFGEGSRLTVL.

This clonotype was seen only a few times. The CDR3 protein is CASSSPPGTGSYEQYF. The CDR3 nucleotides read TGTGCCAGCAGTTCCCCCCCCGGGACAGGTTCCTACGAGCAGTACTTC. The gene calls are TRBV6-2 or TRBV6-3 and TRBJ2-7; 8 bases fit TRBD1. V lost 4 bases, J lost 1 base, and 9 bases stayed unmatched. Per the germline V gene, CDR1 is MNHEY and CDR2 is SVGEGT. This CDR3 region has 16 residues.

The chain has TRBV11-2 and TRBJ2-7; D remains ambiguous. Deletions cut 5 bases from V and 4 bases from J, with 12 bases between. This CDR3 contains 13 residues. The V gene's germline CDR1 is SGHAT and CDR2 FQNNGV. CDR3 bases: TGTGCCAGCAGCCCTTGGCTGGGTTACGAGCAGTACTTC. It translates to CASSPWLGYEQYF.

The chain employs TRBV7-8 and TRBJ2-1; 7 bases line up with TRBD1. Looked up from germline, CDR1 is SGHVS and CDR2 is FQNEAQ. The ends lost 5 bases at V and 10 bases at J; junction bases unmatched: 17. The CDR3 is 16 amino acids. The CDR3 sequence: CASSPPGTVTRREQFF. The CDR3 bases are TGTGCCAGCAGCCCCCCCGGGACAGTCACAAGGAGGGAGCAGTTCTTC.

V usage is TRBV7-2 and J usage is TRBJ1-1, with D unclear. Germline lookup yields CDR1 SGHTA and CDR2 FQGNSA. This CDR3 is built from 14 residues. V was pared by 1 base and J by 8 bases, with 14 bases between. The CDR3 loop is CASSLVSAEIEAFF. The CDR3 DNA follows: TGTGCCAGCAGCTTAGTATCAGCTGAGATCGAAGCTTTCTTT.

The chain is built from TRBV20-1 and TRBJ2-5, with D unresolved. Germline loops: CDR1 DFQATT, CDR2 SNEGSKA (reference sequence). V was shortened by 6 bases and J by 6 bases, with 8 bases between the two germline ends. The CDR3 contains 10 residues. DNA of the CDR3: TGCAGTGCCACGCCGCAGACCCAGTACTTC. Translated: CSATPQTQYF.

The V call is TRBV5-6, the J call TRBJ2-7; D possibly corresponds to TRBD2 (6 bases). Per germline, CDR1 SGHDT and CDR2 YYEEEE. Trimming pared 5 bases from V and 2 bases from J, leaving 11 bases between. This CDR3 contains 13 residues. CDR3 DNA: TGTGCCAGCAGTGTGGGGGGAGCCTACGAGCAGTACTTC. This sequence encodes CASSVGGAYEQYF.

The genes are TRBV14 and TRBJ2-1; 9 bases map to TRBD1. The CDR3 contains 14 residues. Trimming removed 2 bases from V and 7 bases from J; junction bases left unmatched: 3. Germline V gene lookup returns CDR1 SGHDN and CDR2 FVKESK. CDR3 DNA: TGTGCCAGCAGCCAATGGACAGGGGTGAATGAGCAGTTCTTC. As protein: CASSQWTGVNEQFF.

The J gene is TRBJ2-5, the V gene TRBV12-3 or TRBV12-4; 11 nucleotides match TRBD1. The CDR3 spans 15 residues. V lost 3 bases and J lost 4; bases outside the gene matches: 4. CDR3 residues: CASSLDRGPGETQYF. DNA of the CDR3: TGTGCCAGCAGTTTGGACAGGGGGCCGGGAGAGACCCAGTACTTC.

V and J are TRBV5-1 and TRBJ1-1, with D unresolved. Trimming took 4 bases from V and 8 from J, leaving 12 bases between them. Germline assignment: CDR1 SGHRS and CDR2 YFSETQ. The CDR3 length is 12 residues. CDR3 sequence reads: CASSPSSGEAFF. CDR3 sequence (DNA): TGCGCCAGCAGCCCGTCCTCGGGGGAAGCTTTCTTT.

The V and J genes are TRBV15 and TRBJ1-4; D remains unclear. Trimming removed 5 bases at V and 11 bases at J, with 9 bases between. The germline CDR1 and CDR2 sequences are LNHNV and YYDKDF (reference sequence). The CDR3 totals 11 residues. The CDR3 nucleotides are TGTGCCACCAGCTGGGCAGATAAACTGTTTTTT. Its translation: CATSWADKLFF.

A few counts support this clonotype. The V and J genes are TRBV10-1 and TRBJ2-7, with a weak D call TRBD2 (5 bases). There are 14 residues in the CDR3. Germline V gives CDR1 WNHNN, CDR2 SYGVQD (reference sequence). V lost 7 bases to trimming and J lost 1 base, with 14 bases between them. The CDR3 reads CASTEVRRSYEQYF. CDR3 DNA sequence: TGCGCCAGCACAGAGGTACGGAGGTCCTACGAGCAGTACTTC.

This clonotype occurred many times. The CDR3 sequence: CASAPLQGASYEQYF. CDR3 bases: TGTGCCAGCGCACCTCTCCAGGGGGCCTCCTACGAGCAGTACTTC. The rearrangement joins TRBV25-1 to TRBJ2-7; 8 positions match TRBD1. Germline values: CDR1 MGHDK, CDR2 SYGVNS. The CDR3 runs to 15 residues. Losses at the gene ends were 8 bases for V and 0 bases for J; bases not matched to a gene: 9.

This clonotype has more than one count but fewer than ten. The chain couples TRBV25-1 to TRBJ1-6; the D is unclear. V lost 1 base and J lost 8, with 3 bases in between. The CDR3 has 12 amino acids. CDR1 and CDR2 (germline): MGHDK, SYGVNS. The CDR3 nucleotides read TGTGCCAGCAGTGAATGGGATTCACCCCTCCACTTT. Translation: CASSEWDSPLHF.

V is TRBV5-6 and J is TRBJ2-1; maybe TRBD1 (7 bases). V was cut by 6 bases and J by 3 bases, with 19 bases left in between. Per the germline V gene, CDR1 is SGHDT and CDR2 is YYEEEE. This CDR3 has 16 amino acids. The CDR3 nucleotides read TGTGCCAGCAATCCTGGTAGGAGGGGGCTCTACAATGAGCAGTTCTTC. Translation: CASNPGRRGLYNEQFF.

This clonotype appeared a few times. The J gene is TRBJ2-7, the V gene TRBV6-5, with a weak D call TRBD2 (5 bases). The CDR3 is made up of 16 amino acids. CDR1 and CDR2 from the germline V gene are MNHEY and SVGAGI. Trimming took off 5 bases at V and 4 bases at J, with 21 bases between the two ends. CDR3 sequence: CASSTGTGIRLYEQYF. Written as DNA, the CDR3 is TGTGCCAGCAGTACGGGCACGGGAATACGACTATACGAGCAGTACTTC.

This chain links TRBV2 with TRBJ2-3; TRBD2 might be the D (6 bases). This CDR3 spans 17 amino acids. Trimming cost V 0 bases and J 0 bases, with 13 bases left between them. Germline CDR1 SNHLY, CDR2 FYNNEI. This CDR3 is CASSEALPGTSTDTQYF. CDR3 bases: TGTGCCAGCAGTGAAGCGCTTCCCGGGACTAGCACAGATACGCAGTATTTT. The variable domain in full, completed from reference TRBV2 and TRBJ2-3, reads EPEVTQTPSHQVTQMGQEVILRCVPISNHLYFYWYRQILGQKVEFLVSFYNNEISEKSEIFDDQFSVERPDGSNFTLKIRSTKLEDSAMYFCASSEALPGTSTDTQYFGPGTRLTVL.

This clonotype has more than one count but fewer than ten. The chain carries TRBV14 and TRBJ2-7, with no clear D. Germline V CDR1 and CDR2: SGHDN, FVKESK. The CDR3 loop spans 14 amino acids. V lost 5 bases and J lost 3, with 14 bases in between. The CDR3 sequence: CASSKTLSFYEQYF. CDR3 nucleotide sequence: TGTGCCAGCAGCAAAACCCTCAGCTTCTACGAGCAGTACTTC.

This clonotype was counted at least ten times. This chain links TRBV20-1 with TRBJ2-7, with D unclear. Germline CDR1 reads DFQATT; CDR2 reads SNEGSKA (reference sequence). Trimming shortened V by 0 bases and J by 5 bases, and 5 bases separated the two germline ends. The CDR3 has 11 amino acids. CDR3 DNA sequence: TGCAGTGCTAGAGAGGGGAACGAGCAGTACTTC. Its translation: CSAREGNEQYF.